The entry below gives a single T cell receptor (beta chain) sequence along with its context. This CDR3 contains 15 residues. Germline values: CDR1 SGHTA, CDR2 FQGNSA. V lost 5 bases, J lost 4 bases, and 5 bases stayed unmatched. This sample is drawn from a study of blood T cell repertoires in COVID-19. Study-level background: Some COVID-19 samples were acute and others convalescent; all came from the United States, Italy and Spain.

Repertoires were generated with immunoSEQ multiplex PCR, while TCRdb's copy carries only in-frame clones and drops some. The table shows fewer than 250,000 clones, with about 80% occurring only once. The chain recombines TRBV7-2 with TRBJ1-3, with 10 nucleotides matching TRBD1. This receptor was taken from a woman aged 40 to 49 who had been exposed to COVID-19. The specimen was PBMCs or T cells enriched from blood (not recorded which). CDR3 bases: TGTGCCAGCAGCCTAGGGACAGGGGCAGGAAACACCATATATTTT. Translated, it gives CASSLGTGAGNTIYF. Using reference TRBV7-2 and TRBJ1-3 for the parts outside the CDR3, the full variable domain is GAGVSQSPSNKVTEKGKDVELRCDPISGHTALYWYRQSLGQGLEFLIYFQGNSAPDKSGLPSDRFSAERTGGSVSTLTIQRTQQEDSAVYLCASSLGTGAGNTIYFGEGSWLTVV.